The clone carrying this TCR beta chain was seen repeatedly, ten times or more. No antigen is known for it. 2 million unsorted PBMCs were stored in RNAlater at -80 °C before RNA extraction. These data come from a study of neurological immune-mediated disorders. Synthesis of cDNA was performed by 5'RACE using 10-nucleotide random UMIs. TCRdb processed the 5' RACE reads anew with MiXCR; each CDR3 protein has one entry. The sample lists approximately 20,000 distinct CDR3 sequences; approximately 15% were seen once. Broader study findings: HTLV-1-associated myelopathy showed the most TCR clonal expansion; multiple sclerosis the least, below healthy controls.

This CDR3 is built from 14 residues. The V gene's germline CDR1 is ENHRY and CDR2 SYGVKD. The V and J ends lost 2 bases and 4 bases respectively, with 11 bases between them. The receptor's source is a female donor with HTLV-1-associated myelopathy (HAM/TSP). V is TRBV10-3 and J is TRBJ1-2, with D perhaps matching TRBD1 (5 bases). Sequenced: PBMCs. CDR3 in DNA: TGTGCCATCAGTGAGCCGGGGACGTCCTATGGCTACACCTTC. It codes for CAISEPGTSYGYTF.